The next 14 T cell receptor beta chains were all read from a single sample in a study of blood T cell repertoires in COVID-19. The method was immunoSEQ multiplex PCR; TCRdb's version includes in-frame clones alone and lacks a portion of them. The table records roughly 300,000 clones, under 90% of them present only once. Sequenced: PBMCs or T cells enriched from blood (not recorded which). The receptors were sampled from a woman between 18 and 30 years old who had recovered from COVID-19.

The V call is TRBV3-1 (or the pseudogene TRBV3-2), the J call TRBJ1-1; 7 bases match TRBD1. V shed 4 bases, J shed 1 base, and the junction held 3 bases outside the gene matches. Germline V gene lookup returns CDR1 LGHDT and CDR2 YNNKEL (reference sequence). The CDR3 runs 14 residues. The CDR3 is CASSLNRGNTEAFF. The CDR3 DNA sequence: TGTGCCAGCAGCCTAAACAGGGGGAACACTGAAGCTTTCTTT.

The V call is TRBV23-1, the J call TRBJ1-5, with TRBD1 as a possible D gene (5 bases). TRBV23-1 is identified as an open reading frame with a role that is uncertain. V lost 0 bases and J 2 bases, leaving 11 bases between the germline ends. This CDR3 region has 16 residues. The CDR3 reads CASSQSGGMGNQPQHF. The DNA for the CDR3 is TGCGCCAGCAGTCAATCGGGGGGAATGGGCAATCAGCCCCAGCATTTT.

The rearrangement uses TRBV4-1 and TRBJ2-7, with 11 bases lining up with TRBD2. Germline V gives CDR1 MGHRA, CDR2 YSYEKL. The CDR3 length is 13 residues. With V trimmed by 0 bases and J by 12 bases, 4 bases remained unmatched. The chain's CDR3 is CASSQDLAGGRYF. The CDR3 region has the DNA TGCGCCAGCAGCCAAGATTTAGCGGGGGGGCGGTACTTC.

The chain combines TRBV10-3 with TRBJ2-5, with TRBD2 identical over 14 bases. CDR1 and CDR2 from the germline V gene are ENHRY and SYGVKD. Unmatched junction bases numbered 6, after V lost 11 bases and J lost 7 bases. The CDR3 has 13 residues. Here the CDR3 DNA reads TGTGCCTCGACTAGCGGGGGGGAGGCGACCCAGTACTTC. Translated: CASTSGGEATQYF.

The chain employs TRBV9 and TRBJ2-1, with 7 bases aligning to TRBD2. The CDR3 runs 15 residues. In germline, CDR1 is SGDLS, CDR2 YYNGEE. V gave up 4 bases and J gave up 12 bases; unmatched junction bases: 16. The CDR3 region has the DNA TGTGCCAGCAGCATCAATAGCGGTCCGGGGGGTGGGCAGTTCTTC. It is translated as CASSINSGPGGGQFF.

The chain employs TRBV7-6 and TRBJ1-4; D remains ambiguous. This CDR3 is built from 15 residues. Looked up from germline, CDR1 is SGHVS and CDR2 is FNYEAQ. V gave up 1 base and J gave up 4 bases, with 10 bases separating them. The DNA of the CDR3 is TGTGCCAGCAGCTTAGTAGGAGCTTATAATGAAAAACTGTTTTTT. Translation: CASSLVGAYNEKLFF.

J is TRBJ2-2 and V is TRBV7-3; 8 bases map to TRBD2. Germline V gene sequence: CDR1 SGHTA, CDR2 FQGTGA. The V and J ends lost 2 bases and 6 bases, in that order; junction bases with no gene match: 8. The CDR3 loop spans 16 amino acids. The CDR3 DNA follows: TGTGCCAGCAGCTTACAGGGACTAGACTTGGCCGGGGAGCTGTTTTTT. Translating gives CASSLQGLDLAGELFF.

This sequence joins TRBV24-1 and TRBJ2-1; 9 bases are a match to TRBD1. The CDR3 is 15 residues long. V lost 3 bases to trimming and J lost 3 bases; unmatched junction nucleotides: 2. CDR1 KGHDR and CDR2 SFDVKD come from the germline V gene. The CDR3 is CATSDTGGGYNEQFF. CDR3 nucleotide sequence: TGTGCCACCAGTGATACAGGGGGCGGCTACAATGAGCAGTTCTTC.

This chain uses TRBV4-1 with TRBJ1-4, with 8 positions matching TRBD1. From germline, CDR1 is MGHRA and CDR2 YSYEKL. The CDR3 contains 16 residues. The V segment lost 0 bases and the J segment 5 bases; nucleotides outside the gene matches: 5. The CDR3 here is CASSQERTGLNEKLFF. CDR3 nucleotides: TGCGCCAGCAGCCAAGAACGGACAGGGCTGAATGAAAAACTGTTTTTT.

The chain joins TRBV11-2 to TRBJ1-3, with unresolved D. Between the trimmed V and J ends, which lost 5 bases and 0 bases, there was a span of 14 bases. Germline V gives CDR1 SGHAT, CDR2 FQNNGV. The CDR3 is made up of 16 amino acids. The chain's CDR3 is CASSPFADSSGNTIYF. The CDR3 DNA is TGTGCCAGCAGCCCCTTCGCAGATTCCTCTGGAAACACCATATATTTT.

This clone is a singleton in its sample. The chain carries TRBV2 and TRBJ2-3; 7 bases are shared with TRBD1. The junction had 10 bases not matched to a gene; V was cut back by 5 bases and J by 2 bases. The CDR3 totals 16 residues. The germline CDR1 and CDR2 sequences are SNHLY and FYNNEI. The CDR3 nucleotides are TGTGCCAGCAGTCCGCTGACGGGACAGTTCACAGATACGCAGTATTTT. Protein: CASSPLTGQFTDTQYF. Full variable domain (missing parts from reference TRBV2 and TRBJ2-3): EPEVTQTPSHQVTQMGQEVILRCVPISNHLYFYWYRQILGQKVEFLVSFYNNEISEKSEIFDDQFSVERPDGSNFTLKIRSTKLEDSAMYFCASSPLTGQFTDTQYFGPGTRLTVL.

The chain employs TRBV20-1 and TRBJ1-5; no definite D call. This CDR3 has 11 residues. The ends were cut back, 1 base at V and 9 bases at J, with 7 bases in the middle. CDR1 is DFQATT and CDR2 is SNEGSKA in the germline V gene (reference sequence). Written as DNA, the CDR3 is TGCAGTGCTAGAGCGGGTTCGCCCCAGCATTTT. It is translated as CSARAGSPQHF.

This clone appeared a single time. The rearrangement uses TRBV19 and TRBJ2-7, with TRBD2 matching 7 bases. The CDR3 totals 15 residues. V lost 7 bases to trimming and J lost 0 bases; unmatched junction nucleotides: 9. Germline V gives CDR1 LNHDA, CDR2 SQIVND (reference sequence). CDR3 loop: CASKGGADPSYEQYF. CDR3 coding DNA: TGTGCCAGTAAGGGAGGGGCCGATCCCTCCTACGAGCAGTACTTC. Complete variable domain (other parts from reference TRBV19 and TRBJ2-7): DGGITQSPKYLFRKEGQNVTLSCEQNLNHDAMYWYRQDPGQGLRLIYYSQIVNDFQKGDIAEGYSVSREKKESFPLTVTSAQKNPTAFYLCASKGGADPSYEQYFGPGTRLTVT.

The chain couples TRBV21-1 to TRBJ2-7; the table names TRBD1, a call not compared with the DNA. TRBV21-1 constitutes a pseudogene. The CDR3 spans 15 residues. DNA for the CDR3: TGTGCCAGCAGCAAAAGGCCAGGTCCAAGTCCCGAGCAGTACTTC. This sequence encodes CASSKRPGPSPEQYF.